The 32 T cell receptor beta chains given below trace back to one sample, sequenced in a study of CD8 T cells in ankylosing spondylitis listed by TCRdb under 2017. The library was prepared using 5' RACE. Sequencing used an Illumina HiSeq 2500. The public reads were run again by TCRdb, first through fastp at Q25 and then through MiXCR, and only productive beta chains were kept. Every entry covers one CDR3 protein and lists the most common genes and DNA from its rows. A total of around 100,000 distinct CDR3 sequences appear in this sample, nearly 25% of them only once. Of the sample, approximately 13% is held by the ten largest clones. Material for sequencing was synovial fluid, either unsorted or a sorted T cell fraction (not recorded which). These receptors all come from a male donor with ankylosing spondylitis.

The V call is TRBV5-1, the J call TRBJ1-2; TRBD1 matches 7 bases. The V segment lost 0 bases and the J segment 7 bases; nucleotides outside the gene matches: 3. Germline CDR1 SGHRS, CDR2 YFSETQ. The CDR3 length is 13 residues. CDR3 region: CASSLGQGGGYTF. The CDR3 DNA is TGCGCCAGCAGCTTGGGACAGGGAGGTGGCTACACCTTC.

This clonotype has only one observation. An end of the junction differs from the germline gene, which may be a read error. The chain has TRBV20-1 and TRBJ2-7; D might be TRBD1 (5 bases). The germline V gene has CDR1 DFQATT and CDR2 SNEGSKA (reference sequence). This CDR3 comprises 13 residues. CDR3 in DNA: TGCAGTGCTAGAGATCTCGGACGGACAAGAGGTGACTTC. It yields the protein CSARDLGRTRGDF.

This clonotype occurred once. The CDR3 bases are TGTGCCTGGGCACAGATCTCTGGAAACACCATATATTTT. Its translation is CAWAQISGNTIYF. V gene TRBV30 combines with J gene TRBJ1-3; D is unclear. The CDR3 runs to 13 residues. Germline CDR1 GTSNPN, CDR2 SVGIG (reference sequence). V lost 5 bases, J lost 0 bases, and 8 bases lay in between.

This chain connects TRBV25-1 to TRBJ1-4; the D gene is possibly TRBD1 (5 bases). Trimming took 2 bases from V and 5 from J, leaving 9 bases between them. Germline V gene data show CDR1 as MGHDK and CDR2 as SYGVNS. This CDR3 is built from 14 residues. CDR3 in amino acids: CASSEGRVNEKLFF. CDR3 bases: TGTGCCAGCAGTGAAGGCAGGGTAAATGAAAAACTGTTTTTT.

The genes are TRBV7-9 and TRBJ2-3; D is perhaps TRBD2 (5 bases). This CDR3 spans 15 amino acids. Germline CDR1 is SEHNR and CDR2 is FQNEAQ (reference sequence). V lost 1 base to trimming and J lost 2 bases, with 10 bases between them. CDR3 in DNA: TGTGCCAGCAGCTTAGAGCGGTCCTACACAGATACGCAGTATTTT. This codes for CASSLERSYTDTQYF.

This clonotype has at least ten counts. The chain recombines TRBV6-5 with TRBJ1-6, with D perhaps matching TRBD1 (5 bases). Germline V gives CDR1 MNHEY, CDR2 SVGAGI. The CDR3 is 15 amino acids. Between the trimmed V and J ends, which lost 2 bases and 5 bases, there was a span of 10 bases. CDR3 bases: TGTGCCAGCAGTTACATCGACAGCCATAATTCACCCCTCCACTTT. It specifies CASSYIDSHNSPLHF.

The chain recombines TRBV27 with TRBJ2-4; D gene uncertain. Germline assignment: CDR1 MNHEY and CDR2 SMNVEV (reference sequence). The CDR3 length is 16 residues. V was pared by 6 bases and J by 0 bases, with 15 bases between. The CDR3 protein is CASSPVDNQAKNIQYF. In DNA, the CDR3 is TGTGCCAGCAGCCCCGTTGATAATCAAGCCAAAAACATTCAGTACTTC.

The CDR3 spells CASSQGGNGAYNEQFF. The CDR3 DNA reads TGTGCCAGCAGCCAGGGCGGTAACGGAGCTTACAATGAGCAGTTCTTC. This chain connects TRBV7-6 to TRBJ2-1, with a weak D call TRBD1 (5 bases). Germline V CDR1 and CDR2: SGHVS, FNYEAQ. The ends were cut back, 5 bases at V and 4 bases at J, with 18 bases in the middle. The CDR3 extends over 16 amino acids.

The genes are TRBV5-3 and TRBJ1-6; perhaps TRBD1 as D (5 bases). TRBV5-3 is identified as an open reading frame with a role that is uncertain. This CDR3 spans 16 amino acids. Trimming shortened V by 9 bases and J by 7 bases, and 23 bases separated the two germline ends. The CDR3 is CATQEVVGLGNSPLHF. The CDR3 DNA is TGTGCCACCCAGGAGGTAGTGGGGCTCGGAAATTCACCCCTCCACTTT.

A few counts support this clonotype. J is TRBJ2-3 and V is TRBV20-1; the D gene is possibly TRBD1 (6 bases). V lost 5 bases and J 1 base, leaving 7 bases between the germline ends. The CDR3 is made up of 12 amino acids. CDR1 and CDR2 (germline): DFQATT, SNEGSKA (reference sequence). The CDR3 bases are TGCAGTGCTCACAGGGGCACAGATACGCAGTATTTT. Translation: CSAHRGTDTQYF.

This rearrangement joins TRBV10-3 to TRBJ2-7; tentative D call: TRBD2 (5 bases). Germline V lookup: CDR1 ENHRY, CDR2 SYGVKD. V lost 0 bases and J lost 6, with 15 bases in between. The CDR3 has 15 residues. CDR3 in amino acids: CAISESLGASAEQYF. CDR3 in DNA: TGTGCCATCAGTGAGTCTCTGGGAGCGTCCGCCGAGCAGTACTTC.

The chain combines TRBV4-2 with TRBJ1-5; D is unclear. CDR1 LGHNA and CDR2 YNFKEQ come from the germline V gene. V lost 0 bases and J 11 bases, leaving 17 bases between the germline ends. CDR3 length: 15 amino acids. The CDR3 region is CASSQDRASKRSQHF. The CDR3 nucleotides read TGTGCCAGCAGCCAAGATAGGGCCTCAAAGAGGTCCCAGCATTTT.

CDR3 loop: CATSEGTASYEQYF. The DNA of the CDR3 is TGTGCCACCAGTGAGGGGACAGCCAGCTACGAGCAGTACTTC. This chain joins TRBV24-1 and TRBJ2-7, with 7 bases that match TRBD1. Germline V gene data show CDR1 as KGHDR and CDR2 as SFDVKD. Trimming cost V 4 bases and J 3 bases; bases outside gene matches: 5. This CDR3 is built from 14 residues.

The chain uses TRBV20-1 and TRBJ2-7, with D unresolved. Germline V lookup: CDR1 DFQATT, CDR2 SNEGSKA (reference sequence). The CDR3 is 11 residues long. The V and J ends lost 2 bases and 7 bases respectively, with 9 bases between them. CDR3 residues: CSARYPLEQYF. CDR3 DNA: TGCAGTGCTAGATACCCGTTGGAGCAGTACTTC.

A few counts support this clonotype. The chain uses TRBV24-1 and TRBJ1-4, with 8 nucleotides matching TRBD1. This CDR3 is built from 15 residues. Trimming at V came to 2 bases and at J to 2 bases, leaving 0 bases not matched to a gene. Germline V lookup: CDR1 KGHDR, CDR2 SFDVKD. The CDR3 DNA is TGTGCCACCAGTGATTGGACAGGGACTAATGAAAAACTGTTTTTT. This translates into CATSDWTGTNEKLFF.

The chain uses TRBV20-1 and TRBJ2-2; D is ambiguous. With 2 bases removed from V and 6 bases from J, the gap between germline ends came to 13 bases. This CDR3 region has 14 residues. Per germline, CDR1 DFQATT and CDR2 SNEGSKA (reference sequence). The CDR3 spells CSARKEEVAGELFF. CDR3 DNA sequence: TGCAGTGCTAGAAAAGAGGAAGTGGCCGGGGAGCTGTTTTTT.

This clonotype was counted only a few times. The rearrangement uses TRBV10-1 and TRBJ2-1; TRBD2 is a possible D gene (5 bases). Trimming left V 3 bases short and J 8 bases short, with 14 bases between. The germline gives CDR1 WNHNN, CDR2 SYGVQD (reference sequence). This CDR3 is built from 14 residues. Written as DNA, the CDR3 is TGCGCCAGCAGTGACCCCCCCGGAGGCGATGAGCAGTTCTTC. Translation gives CASSDPPGGDEQFF.

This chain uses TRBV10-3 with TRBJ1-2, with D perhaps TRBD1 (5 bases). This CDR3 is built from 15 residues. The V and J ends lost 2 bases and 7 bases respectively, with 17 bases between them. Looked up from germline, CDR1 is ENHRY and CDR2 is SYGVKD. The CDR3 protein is CAISEGGDGRSGYTF. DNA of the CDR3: TGTGCCATCAGTGAGGGCGGGGACGGGAGATCTGGCTACACCTTC.

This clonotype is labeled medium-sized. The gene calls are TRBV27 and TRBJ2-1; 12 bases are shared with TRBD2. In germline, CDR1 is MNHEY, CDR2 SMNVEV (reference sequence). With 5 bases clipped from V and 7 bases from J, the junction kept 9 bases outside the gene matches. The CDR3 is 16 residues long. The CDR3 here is CASSLPSGRAGNEQFF. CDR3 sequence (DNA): TGTGCCAGCAGTCTTCCTAGCGGGAGGGCCGGGAATGAGCAGTTCTTC.

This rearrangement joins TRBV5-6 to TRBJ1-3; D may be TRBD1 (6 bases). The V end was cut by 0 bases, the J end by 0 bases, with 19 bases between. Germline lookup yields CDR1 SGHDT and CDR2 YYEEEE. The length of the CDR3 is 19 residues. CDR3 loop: CASSLAGHSGGISGNTIYF. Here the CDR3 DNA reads TGTGCCAGCAGCTTGGCGGGACACAGCGGGGGGATCTCTGGAAACACCATATATTTT.

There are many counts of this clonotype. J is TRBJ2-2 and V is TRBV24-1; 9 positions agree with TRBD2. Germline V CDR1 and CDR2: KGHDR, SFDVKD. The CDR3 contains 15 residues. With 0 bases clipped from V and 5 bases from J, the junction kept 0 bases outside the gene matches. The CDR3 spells CATSDLGLATGELFF. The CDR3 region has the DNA TGTGCCACCAGTGATTTGGGACTAGCGACCGGGGAGCTGTTTTTT.

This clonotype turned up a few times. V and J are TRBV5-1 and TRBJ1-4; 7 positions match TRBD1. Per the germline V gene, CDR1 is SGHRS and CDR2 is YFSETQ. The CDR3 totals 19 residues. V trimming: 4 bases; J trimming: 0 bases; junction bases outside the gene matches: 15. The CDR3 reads CASSRFSRGVSATNEKLFF. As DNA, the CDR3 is TGCGCCAGCAGCCGATTTTCCAGGGGGGTCTCCGCAACTAATGAAAAACTGTTTTTT.

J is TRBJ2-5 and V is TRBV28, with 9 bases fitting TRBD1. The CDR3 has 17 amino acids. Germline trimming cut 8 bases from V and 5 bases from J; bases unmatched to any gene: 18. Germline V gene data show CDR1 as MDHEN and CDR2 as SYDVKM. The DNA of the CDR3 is TGTGCCAGCGCCTCTCCTCGGACGGGACAGGGTTATGAGACCCAGTACTTC. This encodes CASASPRTGQGYETQYF.

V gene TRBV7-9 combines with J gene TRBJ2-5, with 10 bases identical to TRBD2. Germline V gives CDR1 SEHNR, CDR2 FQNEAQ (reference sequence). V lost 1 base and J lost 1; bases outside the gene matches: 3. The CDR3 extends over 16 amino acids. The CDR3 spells CASSLGLAGAQETQYF. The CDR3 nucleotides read TGTGCCAGCAGCTTAGGGCTAGCGGGAGCCCAAGAGACCCAGTACTTC. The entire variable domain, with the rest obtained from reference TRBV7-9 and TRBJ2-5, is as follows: DTGVSQNPRHKITKRGQNVTFRCDPISEHNRLYWYRQTLGQGPEFLTYFQNEAQLEKSRLLSDRFSAERPKGSFSTLEIQRTEQGDSAMYLCASSLGLAGAQETQYFGPGTRLLVL.

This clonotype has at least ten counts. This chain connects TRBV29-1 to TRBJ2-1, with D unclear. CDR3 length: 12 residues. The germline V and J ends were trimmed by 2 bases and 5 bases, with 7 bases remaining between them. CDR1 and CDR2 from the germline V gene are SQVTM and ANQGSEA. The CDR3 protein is CSVEHPNNEQFF. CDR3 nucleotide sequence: TGCAGCGTTGAACACCCCAACAATGAGCAGTTCTTC.

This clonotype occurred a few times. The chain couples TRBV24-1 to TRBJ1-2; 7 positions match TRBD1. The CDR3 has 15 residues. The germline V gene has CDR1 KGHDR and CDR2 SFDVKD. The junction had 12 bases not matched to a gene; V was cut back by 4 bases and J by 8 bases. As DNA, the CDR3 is TGTGCCACCAGTGAACCCTCCACGGGACAGACCGGCTACACCTTC. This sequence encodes CATSEPSTGQTGYTF.

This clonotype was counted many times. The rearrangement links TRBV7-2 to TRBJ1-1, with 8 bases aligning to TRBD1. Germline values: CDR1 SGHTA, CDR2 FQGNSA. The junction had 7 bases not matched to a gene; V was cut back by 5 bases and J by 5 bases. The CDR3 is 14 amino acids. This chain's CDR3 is CASSLPGGVTEAFF. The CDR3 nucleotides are TGTGCCAGCAGCCTCCCAGGGGGCGTAACTGAAGCTTTCTTT.

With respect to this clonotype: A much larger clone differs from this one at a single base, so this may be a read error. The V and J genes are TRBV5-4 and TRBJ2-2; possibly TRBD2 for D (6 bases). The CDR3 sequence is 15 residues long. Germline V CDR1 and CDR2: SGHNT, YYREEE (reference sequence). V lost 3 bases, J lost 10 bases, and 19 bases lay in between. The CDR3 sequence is CASSSGTSFAAELFF. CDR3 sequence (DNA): TGTGCCAGCAGCTCCGGGACTTCCTTCGCCGCGGAGCTGTTTTTT.

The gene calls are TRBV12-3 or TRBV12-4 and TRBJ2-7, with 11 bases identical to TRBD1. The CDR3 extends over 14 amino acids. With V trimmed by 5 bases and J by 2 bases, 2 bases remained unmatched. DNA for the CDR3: TGTGCCAGCAGTCGGACAGGGGGCCCCTACGAGCAGTACTTC. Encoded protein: CASSRTGGPYEQYF.

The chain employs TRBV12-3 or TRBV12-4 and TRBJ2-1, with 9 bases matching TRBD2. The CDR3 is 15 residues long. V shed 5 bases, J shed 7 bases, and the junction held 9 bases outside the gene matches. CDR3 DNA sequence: TGTGCCAGCAGTCCTTTTAGCGGGAGTTGGAATGAGCAGTTCTTC. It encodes CASSPFSGSWNEQFF.

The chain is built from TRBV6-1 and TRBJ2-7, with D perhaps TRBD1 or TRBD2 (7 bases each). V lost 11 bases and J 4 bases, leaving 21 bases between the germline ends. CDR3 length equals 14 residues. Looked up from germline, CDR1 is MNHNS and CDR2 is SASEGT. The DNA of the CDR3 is TGTGCCTCCCGGGGAGGGGGCGAGAGATACGAGCAGTACGTC. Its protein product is CASRGGGERYEQYV.

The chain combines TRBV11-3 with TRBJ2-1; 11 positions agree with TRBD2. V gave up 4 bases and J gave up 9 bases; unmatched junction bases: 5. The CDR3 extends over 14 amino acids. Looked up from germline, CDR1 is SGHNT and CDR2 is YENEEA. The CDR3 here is CASSSIAGGSEQFF. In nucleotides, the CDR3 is TGTGCCAGCAGCTCGATAGCGGGAGGGAGTGAGCAGTTCTTC.